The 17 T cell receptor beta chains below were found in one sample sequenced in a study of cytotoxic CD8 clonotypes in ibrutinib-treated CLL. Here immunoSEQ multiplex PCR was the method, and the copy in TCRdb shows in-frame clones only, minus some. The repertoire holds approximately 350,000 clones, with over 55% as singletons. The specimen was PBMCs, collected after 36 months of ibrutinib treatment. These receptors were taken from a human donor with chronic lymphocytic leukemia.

The CDR3 loop is CASSYRETQYF. The CDR3 DNA is TGTGCCAGCAGCTACCGGGAGACCCAGTACTTC. The genes are TRBV7-9 and TRBJ2-5; D unresolved. V lost 4 bases to trimming and J lost 5 bases, with 5 bases between them. This CDR3 spans 11 amino acids. The germline V gene encodes CDR1 SEHNR and CDR2 FQNEAQ (reference sequence).

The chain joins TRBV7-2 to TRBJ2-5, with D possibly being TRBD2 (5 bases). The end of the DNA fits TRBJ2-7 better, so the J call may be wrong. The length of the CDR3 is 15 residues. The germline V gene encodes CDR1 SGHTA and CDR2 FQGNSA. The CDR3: CASSLVTGISYEQYF. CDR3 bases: TGTGCCAGCAGCTTAGTCACCGGGATCTCCTACGAGCAGTACTTC.

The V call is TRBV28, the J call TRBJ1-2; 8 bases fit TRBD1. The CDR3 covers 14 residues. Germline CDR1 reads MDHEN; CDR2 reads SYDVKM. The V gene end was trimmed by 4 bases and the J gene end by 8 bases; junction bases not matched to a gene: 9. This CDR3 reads CASSSLLTGEGYTF. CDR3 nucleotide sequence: TGTGCCAGCAGTTCCCTTTTGACAGGGGAAGGCTACACCTTC.

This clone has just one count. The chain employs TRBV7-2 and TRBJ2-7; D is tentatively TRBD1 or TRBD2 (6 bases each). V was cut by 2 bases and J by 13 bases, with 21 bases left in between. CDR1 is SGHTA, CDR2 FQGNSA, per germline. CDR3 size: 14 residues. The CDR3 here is CASSLNFGRDKVYF. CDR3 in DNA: TGTGCCAGCAGCTTAAATTTTGGGCGGGACAAGGTATACTTC.

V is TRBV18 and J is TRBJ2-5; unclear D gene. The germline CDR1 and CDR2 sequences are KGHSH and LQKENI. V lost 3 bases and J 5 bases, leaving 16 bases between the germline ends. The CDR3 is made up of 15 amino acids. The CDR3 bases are TGTGCCAGCTCACCTCTCCCTGCGTCGGTGGAGACCCAGTACTTC. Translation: CASSPLPASVETQYF. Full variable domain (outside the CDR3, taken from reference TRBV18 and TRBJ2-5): NAGVMQNPRHLVRRRGQEARLRCSPMKGHSHVYWYRQLPEEGLKFMVYLQKENIIDESGMPKERFSAEFPKEGPSILRIQQVVRGDSAAYFCASSPLPASVETQYFGPGTRLLVL.

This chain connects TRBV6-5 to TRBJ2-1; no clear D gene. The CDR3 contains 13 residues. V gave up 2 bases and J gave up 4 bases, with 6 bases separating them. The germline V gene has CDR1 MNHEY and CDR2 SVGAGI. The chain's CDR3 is CASSYRVYNEQFF. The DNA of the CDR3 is TGTGCCAGCAGTTACAGGGTATACAATGAGCAGTTCTTC.

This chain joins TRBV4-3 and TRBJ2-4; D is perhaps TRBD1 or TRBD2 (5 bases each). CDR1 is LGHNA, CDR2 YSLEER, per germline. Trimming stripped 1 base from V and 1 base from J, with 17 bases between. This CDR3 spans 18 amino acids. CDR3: CASSQAGPGPWAKNIQYF. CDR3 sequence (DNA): TGCGCCAGCAGCCAAGCCGGCCCGGGGCCCTGGGCCAAAAACATTCAGTACTTC.

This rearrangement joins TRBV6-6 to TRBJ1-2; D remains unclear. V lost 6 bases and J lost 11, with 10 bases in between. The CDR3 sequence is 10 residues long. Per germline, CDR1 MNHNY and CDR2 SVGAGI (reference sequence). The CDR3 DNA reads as TGTGCCAGCAGCCATGGACGGTACACCTTC. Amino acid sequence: CASSHGRYTF.

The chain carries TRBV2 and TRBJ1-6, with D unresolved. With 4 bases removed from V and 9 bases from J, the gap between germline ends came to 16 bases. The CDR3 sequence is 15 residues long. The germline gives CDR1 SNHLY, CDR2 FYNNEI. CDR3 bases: TGTGCCAGCAGTGGGAGATGGGGTCGGGGTTCACCCCTCCACTTT. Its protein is CASSGRWGRGSPLHF.

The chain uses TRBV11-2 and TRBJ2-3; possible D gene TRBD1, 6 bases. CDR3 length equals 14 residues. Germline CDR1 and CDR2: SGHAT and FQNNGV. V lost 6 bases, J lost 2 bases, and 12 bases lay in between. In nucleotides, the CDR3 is TGTGCCAGCAGTCGACAGGTGATCACAGATACGCAGTATTTT. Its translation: CASSRQVITDTQYF.

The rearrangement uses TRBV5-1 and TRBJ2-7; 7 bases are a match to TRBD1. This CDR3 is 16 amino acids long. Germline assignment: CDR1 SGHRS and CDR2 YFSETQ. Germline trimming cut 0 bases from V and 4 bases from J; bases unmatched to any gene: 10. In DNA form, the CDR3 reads TGCGCCAGCAGCTTGGAGTTTCTCGGGACAGAGTACGAGCAGTACTTC. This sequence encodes CASSLEFLGTEYEQYF. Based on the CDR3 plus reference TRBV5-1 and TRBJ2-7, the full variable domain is KAGVTQTPRYLIKTRGQQVTLSCSPISGHRSVSWYQQTPGQGLQFLFEYFSETQRNKGNFPGRFSGRQFSNSRSEMNVSTLELGDSALYLCASSLEFLGTEYEQYFGPGTRLTVT.

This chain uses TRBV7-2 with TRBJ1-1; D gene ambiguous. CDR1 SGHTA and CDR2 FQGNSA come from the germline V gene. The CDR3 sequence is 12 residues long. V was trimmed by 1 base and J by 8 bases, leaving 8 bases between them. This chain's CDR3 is CASSLGLREAFF. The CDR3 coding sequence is TGTGCCAGCAGCTTAGGACTTCGGGAAGCTTTCTTT.

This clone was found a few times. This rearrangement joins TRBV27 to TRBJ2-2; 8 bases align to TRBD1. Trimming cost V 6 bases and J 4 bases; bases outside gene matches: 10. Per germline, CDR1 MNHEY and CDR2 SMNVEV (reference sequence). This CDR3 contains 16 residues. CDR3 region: CASRYFGTGGTGELFF. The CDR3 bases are TGTGCCAGCAGATATTTTGGGACAGGTGGCACCGGGGAGCTGTTTTTT.

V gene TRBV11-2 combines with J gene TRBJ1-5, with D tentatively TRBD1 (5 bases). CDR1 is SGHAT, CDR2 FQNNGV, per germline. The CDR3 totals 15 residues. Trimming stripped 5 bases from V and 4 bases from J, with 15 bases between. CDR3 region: CASSQTEGRNQPQHF. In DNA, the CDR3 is TGTGCCAGCAGCCAAACTGAGGGGAGAAATCAGCCCCAGCATTTT.

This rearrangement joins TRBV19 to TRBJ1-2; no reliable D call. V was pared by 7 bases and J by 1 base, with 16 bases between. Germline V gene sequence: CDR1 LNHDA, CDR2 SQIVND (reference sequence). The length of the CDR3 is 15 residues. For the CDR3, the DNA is TGTGCCAGTACCCTAGCAAACGCTGGTAACTATGGCTACACCTTC. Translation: CASTLANAGNYGYTF.

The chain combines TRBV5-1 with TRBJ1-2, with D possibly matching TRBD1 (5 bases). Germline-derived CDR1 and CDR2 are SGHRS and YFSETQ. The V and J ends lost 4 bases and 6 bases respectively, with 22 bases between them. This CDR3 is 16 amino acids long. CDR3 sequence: CASSRVSGQLPDGYTF. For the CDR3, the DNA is TGCGCCAGCAGCCGCGTTTCCGGACAATTACCGGATGGCTACACCTTC.

The CDR3 DNA sequence: TGCAGCGTTGAATTATCGTCCTCCGGAAACACCATATATTTT. It specifies CSVELSSSGNTIYF. The chain has TRBV29-1 and TRBJ1-3; no clear D gene. Trimming took off 2 bases at V and 4 bases at J, with 12 bases between the two ends. Per germline, CDR1 SQVTM and CDR2 ANQGSEA. The CDR3 sequence is 14 residues long.